Detailed here is one TCR beta chain. The data were produced by immunoSEQ multiplex PCR, yet TCRdb's version contains in-frame clones alone and is incomplete. The sample consists of hundreds of thousands of clones, about 88% of them appearing once. The donors formed part of the roughly 120-subject validation cohort, distinct from the roughly 630-subject first cohort. This entry is derived from a study of cytomegalovirus exposure and HLA in healthy donors. The TCR sequence derives from a man younger than 30 in good health and CMV-seropositive. Sequenced input: PBMCs.

The CDR3 DNA follows: TGTGCCAGCAGCGCTAGCCAGATTTACAATGAGCAGTTCTTC. This sequence encodes CASSASQIYNEQFF. The chain has TRBV11-1 and TRBJ2-1; a weak D match, TRBD2 (5 bases). The CDR3 is made up of 14 amino acids. Germline-derived CDR1 and CDR2 are SGHAT and FQDESV (reference sequence). V lost 5 bases, J lost 4 bases, and 12 bases lay in between.